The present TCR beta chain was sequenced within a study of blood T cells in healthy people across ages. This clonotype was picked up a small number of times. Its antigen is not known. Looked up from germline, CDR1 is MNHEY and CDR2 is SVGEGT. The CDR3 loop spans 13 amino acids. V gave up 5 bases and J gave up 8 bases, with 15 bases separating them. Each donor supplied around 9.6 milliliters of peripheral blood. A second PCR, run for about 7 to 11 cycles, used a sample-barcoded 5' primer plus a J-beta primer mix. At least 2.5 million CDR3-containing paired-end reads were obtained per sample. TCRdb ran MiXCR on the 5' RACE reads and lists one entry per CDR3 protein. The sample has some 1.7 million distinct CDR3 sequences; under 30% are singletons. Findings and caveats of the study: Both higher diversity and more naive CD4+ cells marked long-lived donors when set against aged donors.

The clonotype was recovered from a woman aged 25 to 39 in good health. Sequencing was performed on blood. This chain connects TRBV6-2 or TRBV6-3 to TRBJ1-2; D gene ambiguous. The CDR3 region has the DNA TGTGCCAGCAGTGTGGACCGAGTCGAGGGCTACACCTTC. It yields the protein CASSVDRVEGYTF.